This is a list of T cell receptor beta chains from one sample in a study of early T cells in non-severe SARS-CoV-2 infection. TCRdb passed the 5' RACE reads through MiXCR, listing each CDR3 protein once. The top ten hold about 20% of the sample, which has roughly 53,000 distinct CDR3 sequences, around 9.7% seen once. The sample comprised whole blood. The source of these receptors is an adult who was a healthcare worker with PCR-confirmed SARS-CoV-2 infection or an uninfected control (not recorded which). The CDR3 runs from the conserved cysteine through the conserved F or W. The order of the fields is J gene, D gene, clone size, V gene, CDR3 DNA, CDR3 protein. D genes are given only for firm matches. Expanded clones are given a class, and other clones once, few, many or no size at all.

TRBJ2-7 | . | . | TRBV6-6 | TGTGCCAGCAGTTCTCGGGGATGGGGGCAGGACTACGAGCAGTACTTC | CASSSRGWGQDYEQYF
TRBJ2-7 | TRBD1 | many | TRBV20-1 | TGCAGTGCTACCGGGACAGAAAACTACGAGCAGTACTTC | CSATGTENYEQYF
TRBJ1-1 | . | few | TRBV7-2 | TGTGCCAGCAGCTTATCTGTGAACACTGAAGCTTTCTTT | CASSLSVNTEAFF
TRBJ1-2 | . | many | TRBV7-9 | TGTGCCAGCAGCTTAGATGGCAGGGCCCATGGCTACACCTTC | CASSLDGRAHGYTF
TRBJ2-6 | . | . | TRBV10-3 | TGTGCCATCAGCGAACCGTCTGGGGCCAACGTCCTGACTTTC | CAISEPSGANVLTF
TRBJ1-6 | . | . | TRBV3-1 | TGTGCCAGCAGCCTCGGAACAGGGTCGGGTTCACCCCTCCACTTT | CASSLGTGSGSPLHF
TRBJ2-1 | . | few | TRBV14 | TGTGCCAGCAGCCACACTAGCTCCTACAATGAGCAGTTCTTC | CASSHTSSYNEQFF
TRBJ2-5 | . | . | TRBV5-1 | TGCGCCAGCCGGATGACGGTTTACGAGACCCAGTACTTC | CASRMTVYETQYF
TRBJ2-5 | . | many | TRBV7-9 | TGTGCCAGCAGCTTAGTAGGGATCGGGGAGACCCAGTACTTC | CASSLVGIGETQYF
TRBJ1-1 | TRBD1 | few | TRBV7-9 | TGTGCCAGCAGCTTAGCCCCGACAGGGGACACTGAAGCTTTCTTT | CASSLAPTGDTEAFF
TRBJ2-7 | . | few | TRBV4-1 | TGCGCCAGCAGCCAAGACGCAGGGACGTGGGGCGAGCAGTACTTC | CASSQDAGTWGEQYF
TRBJ2-1 | . | many | TRBV7-3 | TGTGCCAGCAGCTTAAAGGGGGTTCAGGAGCAGTTCTTC | CASSLKGVQEQFF
TRBJ1-6 | . | . | TRBV27 | TGTGCCAGCAGCTCCGCAGCAACCTATTCACCCCTCCACTTT | CASSSAATYSPLHF
TRBJ2-5 | . | few | TRBV10-2 | TGCGCCAGCAGTCAGGGGCGGGGTGAGGAGACCCAGTACTTC | CASSQGRGEETQYF
TRBJ2-3 | . | many | TRBV11-2 | TGTGCCAGCAGCTTGCTTAGGACAGATACGCAGTATTTT | CASSLLRTDTQYF
TRBJ1-3 | TRBD1 | . | TRBV25-1 | TGTGCCAGCAGGGGAGCCCCGGGACAGGGGGCTGGAAACACCATATATTTT | CASRGAPGQGAGNTIYF
TRBJ2-3 | TRBD1 | few | TRBV20-1 | TGCAGTGCCAGACAGGGGCCGGGCACAGATACGCAGTATTTT | CSARQGPGTDTQYF
TRBJ2-7 | . | many | TRBV27 | TGTGCCACAACGGACGGCTACGAGCAGTACTTC | CATTDGYEQYF
TRBJ2-7 | TRBD2 | many | TRBV7-2 | TGTGCCAGCAGCTTAGTTTCCAGCGGGGGGCACGAGCAGTACTTC | CASSLVSSGGHEQYF
TRBJ2-1 | TRBD1 | few | TRBV3-1 | TGTGCCAGCAGCCAAGATTGGGACAGTTCCTACAATGAGCAGTTCTTC | CASSQDWDSSYNEQFF
TRBJ1-1 | . | few | TRBV5-1 | TGCGCCAGCAGCTTGTGGAGAAACACTGAAGCTTTCTTT | CASSLWRNTEAFF
TRBJ2-2 | . | few | TRBV6-1 | TGTGCCATCAGAGAGGGGAGCACCGGGGAGCTGTTTTTT | CAIREGSTGELFF
TRBJ2-5 | . | few | TRBV18 | TGTGCCAGCTCACCTGGACAGCAAGAGACCCAGTACTTC | CASSPGQQETQYF
TRBJ2-7 | TRBD1 | . | TRBV5-1 | TGCGCCAGCAGCCAGTCGGGGACAGAGGCCTACGAGCAGTACTTC | CASSQSGTEAYEQYF
TRBJ2-1 | TRBD2 | few | TRBV5-1 | TGCGCCAGCAGTCCCCTAGCGGGCTTCTCCTACAATGAGCAGTTCTTC | CASSPLAGFSYNEQFF
TRBJ2-7 | TRBD1 | . | TRBV30 | TGTGCCTGGAGTCCGACAGGGATTTCCTACGAGCAGTACTTC | CAWSPTGISYEQYF
TRBJ2-7 | TRBD1 | few | TRBV29-1 | TGCAGCGCCTGGACAGGGACCGGCGAGCAGTACTTC | CSAWTGTGEQYF
TRBJ1-5 | TRBD1 | few | TRBV6-6 | TGTGCCAGCAGAGGACAGGGGAATCAGCCCCAGCATTTT | CASRGQGNQPQHF
TRBJ2-1 | . | few | TRBV18 | TGTGCCAGCTCACCATTTGAGGGGTCCTACAATGAGCAGTTCTTC | CASSPFEGSYNEQFF
TRBJ2-1 | TRBD1 | many | TRBV7-3 | TGTGCCAGCAGCTCGGGACAGGAGCAGTTCTTC | CASSSGQEQFF
TRBJ1-6 | . | . | TRBV2 | TGTGCCAGCAAAAGGGCTGGAACACCCCTCCACTTT | CASKRAGTPLHF
TRBJ1-1 | . | many | TRBV3-1 | TGTGCCAGCAGTCCTCTGCGCAGGAGGACTGAAGCTTTCTTT | CASSPLRRRTEAFF
TRBJ1-1 | . | many | TRBV7-9 | TGTGCCAGCAGCTTAGCAGCCCTAAACACGGGGAACACTGAAGCTTTCTTT | CASSLAALNTGNTEAFF
TRBJ1-2 | . | few | TRBV20-1 | TGCAGTGCTAGTCCTCAGGGGAAGAGTGGCTACACCTTC | CSASPQGKSGYTF
TRBJ2-5 | . | . | TRBV27 | TGTGCCAGCAGTTTATCTTTGGGGAGTCAAGAGACCCAGTACTTC | CASSLSLGSQETQYF
TRBJ2-5 | . | few | TRBV4-1 | TGCGCCAGCAGCCCGGCGGGGATTCCTCAAGAGACCCAGTACTTC | CASSPAGIPQETQYF
TRBJ2-6 | . | many | TRBV6-6 | TGTGCCAGTCGCGAGACTGGGGCCAACGTCCTGACTTTC | CASRETGANVLTF
TRBJ2-7 | . | . | TRBV11-3 | TGTGCCAGCAGCTTCGACAGGACCTACGAGCAGTACTTC | CASSFDRTYEQYF
TRBJ2-1 | TRBD2 | many | TRBV9 | TGTGCCAGCAGCGTTAGCGGGGACTACAATGAGCAGTTCTTC | CASSVSGDYNEQFF
TRBJ1-4 | . | few | TRBV5-4 | TGTGCCAGCAGTGAACCCGGGTTGGGTGAAAAACTGTTTTTT | CASSEPGLGEKLFF
TRBJ2-3 | TRBD2 | few | TRBV4-1 | TGCGCCAGCAGCCAAGTCTCGACTAGCGGGGACTCAGATACGCAGTATTTT | CASSQVSTSGDSDTQYF
TRBJ2-7 | . | many | TRBV20-1 | TGCAGTGCGAAGGGGTCCTCCTACGAGCAGTACTTC | CSAKGSSYEQYF
TRBJ2-1 | . | . | TRBV7-8 | TGTGCCAGCAGCTTAGGACAGGGAGGTTACAATGAGCAGTTCTTC | CASSLGQGGYNEQFF
TRBJ2-3 | . | once | TRBV3-1 | TGTGCCAGCAGCCAAATCGGTCCTGCCCCGCAGTATTTT | CASSQIGPAPQYF
TRBJ2-2 | TRBD2 | many | TRBV12-3/TRBV12-4 | TGTGCCAGCAGTCCGGGACTAGCGGGCTTTTTCACCGGGGAGCTGTTTTTT | CASSPGLAGFFTGELFF
TRBJ1-6 | TRBD1 | . | TRBV9 | TGTGCCAGCAGCGCCTTGCAGGGGGTGAATTCACCCCTCCACTTT | CASSALQGVNSPLHF
TRBJ2-1 | . | few | TRBV3-1 | TGTGCCAGCAGCCAAGGAGGTTACAATGAGCAGTTCTTC | CASSQGGYNEQFF
TRBJ1-2 | . | many | TRBV5-4 | TGTGCCAGCAGCTCCAGGGAACGGTTGTCCTATGGCTACACCTTC | CASSSRERLSYGYTF
TRBJ1-1 | . | many | TRBV7-2 | TGTGCCAGCAGCTTAGTAGTGAACACTGAAGCTTTCTTT | CASSLVVNTEAFF
TRBJ1-6 | TRBD1 | . | TRBV3-1 | TGTGCCAGCAGCCCACAGGGGACCGTAAATTCACCCCTCCACTTT | CASSPQGTVNSPLHF
TRBJ2-2 | . | . | TRBV11-2 | TGTGCCAGCATCAAAGCCGACACCGGGGAGCTGTTTTTT | CASIKADTGELFF
TRBJ2-7 | TRBD1 | . | TRBV30 | TGTGCCTGGACGGACAGGGGATTGAGGGAGCAGTACTTC | CAWTDRGLREQYF
TRBJ1-1 | TRBD1 | . | TRBV12-3/TRBV12-4 | TGTGCCAGCAGTTTAAGAGGACAGGGTTTTTACATTGAAGCTTTCTTT | CASSLRGQGFYIEAFF
TRBJ1-3 | . | many | TRBV30 | TGTGCCTGGAGTGTAAGGTATAGAGGAAACACCATATATTTT | CAWSVRYRGNTIYF
TRBJ2-1 | TRBD2 | few | TRBV6-5 | TGTGCCAGCAGTTCCTACGGACTAGTCTACAATGAGCAGTTCTTC | CASSSYGLVYNEQFF
TRBJ2-7 | TRBD2 | many | TRBV18 | TGTGCCAGCTCACCACTGGCTAGCGGGGGGGCCATGATCTACGAGCAGTACTTC | CASSPLASGGAMIYEQYF
TRBJ2-2 | TRBD1 | . | TRBV4-1 | TGCGCCAGCAGCCGAGAGACAGGGGGCATAACTGGGGAGCTGTTTTTT | CASSRETGGITGELFF
TRBJ2-7 | TRBD1 | few | TRBV20-1 | TGCAGTGCTAGAGCGCCCAAGTGGTCTCGGGGACAGAGCTCCTACGAGCAGTACTTC | CSARAPKWSRGQSSYEQYF
TRBJ2-5 | TRBD1 | . | TRBV3-1 | TGTGCCAGCAGAGTACAGGGGAAGACCCAGTACTTC | CASRVQGKTQYF